The present entry profiles one T cell receptor (beta chain) with its context. Its antigen remains unknown. This record belongs to a study of beta chain features in type 1 diabetes. Findings and limits, study-wide: Shortening of TCRB CDR3s, moderate but significant, appeared in all four CD4+ subsets of Type 1 diabetes patients.

The germline V gene encodes CDR1 WSHSY and CDR2 SAAADI. CDR3 length equals 16 residues. Trimming cost V 7 bases and J 0 bases; bases outside gene matches: 9. Since all of the isolated RNA was reverse transcribed, expressed TCRB transcripts were what got sequenced. Assay used: immunoSEQ multiplex PCR; TCRdb lists only in-frame clones, some missing. This table has hundreds of thousands of clones, around 15% appearing once. This clonotype was sampled from a young man with type 1 diabetes. Material for sequencing was naive CD4+ T cells from blood. The chain combines TRBV10-2 with TRBJ2-1; 7 bases match TRBD1. CDR3 amino acids: CASTPGQRSSYNEQFF. CDR3 nucleotides: TGCGCCAGCACCCCGGGACAGAGAAGCTCCTACAATGAGCAGTTCTTC.